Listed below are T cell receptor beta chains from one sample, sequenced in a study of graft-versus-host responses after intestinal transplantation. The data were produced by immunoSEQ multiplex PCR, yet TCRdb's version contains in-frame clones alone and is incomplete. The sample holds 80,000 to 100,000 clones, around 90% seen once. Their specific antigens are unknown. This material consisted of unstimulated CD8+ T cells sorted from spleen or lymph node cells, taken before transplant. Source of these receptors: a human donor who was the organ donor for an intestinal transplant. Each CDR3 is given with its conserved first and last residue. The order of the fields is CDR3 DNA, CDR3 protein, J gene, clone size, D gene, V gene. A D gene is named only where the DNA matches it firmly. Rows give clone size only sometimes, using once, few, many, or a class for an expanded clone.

TGTGCCAGCTCACCTTTCCCCTCCACTGGACACTACGAGCAGTACTTC,CASSPFPSTGHYEQYF,TRBJ2-7,.,.,TRBV18
TGCAGCGTTCCCCAGGGCTACGAGCAGTACTTC,CSVPQGYEQYF,TRBJ2-7,.,.,TRBV29-1
TGCAGCGTTTTTCGGGAGAATGAGCAGTTCTTC,CSVFRENEQFF,TRBJ2-1,.,.,TRBV29-1
TGTGCCAGCAGCGTAGCTAGGGCCGGGACTAGAGTCTACAATGAGCAGTTCTTC,CASSVARAGTRVYNEQFF,TRBJ2-1,once,TRBD2,TRBV9
TGCAGCGTTGAAGGGACTAGCGGGCGTTCCTACGAGCAGTACTTC,CSVEGTSGRSYEQYF,TRBJ2-7,.,TRBD2,TRBV29-1
TGTGCCAGCTCCATCCGGGACAGGGGGATCGAGCAGTACTTC,CASSIRDRGIEQYF,TRBJ2-7,.,TRBD1,TRBV7-6
TGTGCCAGCAGTTTGATCGGTCTGTCTTCCCACGAGCAGTACTTC,CASSLIGLSSHEQYF,TRBJ2-7,.,.,TRBV27
TGTGCCAGCTCACTACTGACAGGGCGACCCAGTCAAGAGACCCAGTACTTC,CASSLLTGRPSQETQYF,TRBJ2-5,once,TRBD1,TRBV18
TGTGCCACCAGCAGCGCCGGGACAGGTCTTACTGAAGCTTTCTTT,CATSSAGTGLTEAFF,TRBJ1-1,.,TRBD1,TRBV15
TGCGCCAGCAGCCACCCGACAAATGGCTACACCTTC,CASSHPTNGYTF,TRBJ1-2,.,.,TRBV4-1
TGTGCCAGCAGTGAAACCAGCGGAGCCTACAATGAGCAGTTCTTC,CASSETSGAYNEQFF,TRBJ2-1,.,.,TRBV6-1
TGTGCCAGCAGCTCCCGACTAGCGCGCCTAGACGAAGAGACCCAGTACTTC,CASSSRLARLDEETQYF,TRBJ2-5,.,TRBD2,TRBV7-9
TGTGCCAGCAGCCAAACAGGGTTGGAATCAGATACGCAGTATTTT,CASSQTGLESDTQYF,TRBJ2-3,.,.,TRBV7-9
TGTGCCAGCAGCTTGTGGCGGAGCTCCTATAATTCACCCCTCCACTTT,CASSLWRSSYNSPLHF,TRBJ1-6,.,.,TRBV27
TGTGCCAGCAGTTTACCCCGCACCGGGGAGCTGTTTTTT,CASSLPRTGELFF,TRBJ2-2,once,.,TRBV27
TGTGCCAGCAGCTTAGCCCCAGGGTCAAACACTGAAGCTTTCTTT,CASSLAPGSNTEAFF,TRBJ1-1,.,.,TRBV7-9
TGTGCCAGCAGCCCAAACTACCAAGAGACCCAGTACTTC,CASSPNYQETQYF,TRBJ2-5,.,.,TRBV6-5
TGTGCCAGCAGCCAAGCTGGACAGGGCATTGAAGCTTTCTTT,CASSQAGQGIEAFF,TRBJ1-1,.,TRBD1,TRBV14
TGTGCCATCAGTGGGCAGGGACACGCTGGAAACACCATATATTTT,CAISGQGHAGNTIYF,TRBJ1-3,.,.,TRBV10-3
TGTGCCAGCAGCTTCCATAGCGGGGGAGGATACGAGCAGTACTTC,CASSFHSGGGYEQYF,TRBJ2-7,.,TRBD2,TRBV7-9
TGTGCCAGCAGCTTGGCGTCAGAGACCCAGTACTTC,CASSLASETQYF,TRBJ2-5,.,.,TRBV5-4
TGTGCCAGCAGCTATTTTCACTACGAGCAGTACTTC,CASSYFHYEQYF,TRBJ2-7,few,.,TRBV5-6
TGTGCCAGCAGCGTAGACGGGACTAGTAACAATGAGCAGTTCTTC,CASSVDGTSNNEQFF,TRBJ2-1,.,TRBD2,TRBV9
TGTGCCAGCAGCTGGGAAATCGGGACAACCTTCGAGCAGTACTTC,CASSWEIGTTFEQYF,TRBJ2-7,.,.,TRBV7-8
TGTGCCAGCAGTCCCAGACAGGGGAATTATGAAAAACTGTTTTTT,CASSPRQGNYEKLFF,TRBJ1-4,.,TRBD1,TRBV27
TGTGCCAGTAGTAACCACCCCTTTAGGACAGGGGGGACCGGGGAGCTGTTTTTT,CASSNHPFRTGGTGELFF,TRBJ2-2,.,TRBD1,TRBV19
TGTGCCAGCAGTTACCGCCCCGGGGGACAGGGTTATGGCTACACCTTC,CASSYRPGGQGYGYTF,TRBJ1-2,.,TRBD1,TRBV6-5
TGCAGCGCCCGACAGGGGAATGAGGATACGCAGTATTTT,CSARQGNEDTQYF,TRBJ2-3,.,TRBD1,TRBV29-1
TGCGCCAGCAGCTTGGGAGGGGGCGCACAGCCCCAGCATTTT,CASSLGGGAQPQHF,TRBJ1-5,.,TRBD1,TRBV5-1
TGTGCCAGCTCACCAGGGACAGATTACAATGAGCAGTTCTTC,CASSPGTDYNEQFF,TRBJ2-1,.,TRBD1,TRBV18
TGTGCCAGCAGTGCCCTAGCGGGGGGGCGGTACGAGCAGTACTTC,CASSALAGGRYEQYF,TRBJ2-7,once,TRBD2,TRBV2
TGCGCCAGCAGTCAACCCGGGACAAATAGGGGCTACGAGCAGTACTTC,CASSQPGTNRGYEQYF,TRBJ2-7,.,.,TRBV23-1
TGCGCCAGCAGTGAGTCGCGGACAGGGTACACTGAAGCTTTCTTT,CASSESRTGYTEAFF,TRBJ1-1,.,TRBD1,TRBV10-1
TGTGCCAGCAGCTTAGTGGTTGGCGAGACCCAGTACTTC,CASSLVVGETQYF,TRBJ2-5,once,.,TRBV11-2
TGCGCCAGCAGCGCCGGGGTTACCTACGAGCAGTACTTC,CASSAGVTYEQYF,TRBJ2-7,.,.,TRBV10-1
TGTGCCAGCAGTGATAAGCAGGCCCGGACCCAGTACTTC,CASSDKQARTQYF,TRBJ2-5,once,.,TRBV2
TGTGCCAGCAGCTTATGGTCCACCCTCGAGCAGTACTTC,CASSLWSTLEQYF,TRBJ2-7,.,.,TRBV7-2
TGCGCCAGCAGCCAAAGTCCCACTACCAACCAAGAGACCCAGTACTTC,CASSQSPTTNQETQYF,TRBJ2-5,.,.,TRBV4-1
TGTGCCAGCAGTCTAACGGACAGGGCCATGGGCTATGGCTACACCTTC,CASSLTDRAMGYGYTF,TRBJ1-2,.,TRBD1,TRBV2
TGTGCCAGTAGTATGCGGCTGTATAGCGAAACCGTAGGCAATGAGCAGTTCTTC,CASSMRLYSETVGNEQFF,TRBJ2-1,once,.,TRBV19
TGTGCCAGCAGCTTGGAGTACGGACAGGGTTTATACAATGAGCAGTTCTTC,CASSLEYGQGLYNEQFF,TRBJ2-1,once,TRBD1,TRBV5-6
TGTGCCAGCGAACCCATTAGTATTGGGGGGGTTTTCGTCGAGCAGTACTTC,CASEPISIGGVFVEQYF,TRBJ2-7,.,TRBD2,TRBV13
TGCGCCAGCAGCTTGACGTCTAGGACTGAAGCTTTCTTT,CASSLTSRTEAFF,TRBJ1-1,once,.,TRBV5-1
TGTGCCAGCAGTGAACGAGAGGGCTTAAGCGGAAACACCATATATTTT,CASSEREGLSGNTIYF,TRBJ1-3,.,.,TRBV2
TGTGCCAGCAGTCATCGACAGGGGCGGGTTGAGACTGAAGCTTTCTTT,CASSHRQGRVETEAFF,TRBJ1-1,.,TRBD1,TRBV27
TGTGCCAGCAGTTTAGGGGCTAGCGGATCTGGGGAGACCCAGTACTTC,CASSLGASGSGETQYF,TRBJ2-5,.,TRBD2,TRBV27
TGTGCCAGCAGCTTCGGGACTGGGTTTTTTGAGCAGTTCTTC,CASSFGTGFFEQFF,TRBJ2-1,.,.,TRBV5-4